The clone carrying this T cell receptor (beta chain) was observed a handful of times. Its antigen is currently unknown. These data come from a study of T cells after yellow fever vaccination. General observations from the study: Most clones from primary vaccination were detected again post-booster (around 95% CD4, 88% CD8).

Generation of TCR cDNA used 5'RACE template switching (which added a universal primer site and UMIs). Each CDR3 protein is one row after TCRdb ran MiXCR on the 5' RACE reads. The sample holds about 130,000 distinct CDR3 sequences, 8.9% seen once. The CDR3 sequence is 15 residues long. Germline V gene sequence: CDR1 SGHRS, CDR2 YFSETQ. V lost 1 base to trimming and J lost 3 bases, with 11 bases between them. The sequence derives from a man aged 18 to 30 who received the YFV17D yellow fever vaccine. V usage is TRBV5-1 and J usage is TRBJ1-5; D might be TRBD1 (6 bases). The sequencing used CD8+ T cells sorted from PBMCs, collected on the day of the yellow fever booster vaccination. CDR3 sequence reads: CASSLRGGYNQPQHF. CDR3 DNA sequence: TGCGCCAGCAGCTTGAGGGGGGGGTACAATCAGCCCCAGCATTTT.